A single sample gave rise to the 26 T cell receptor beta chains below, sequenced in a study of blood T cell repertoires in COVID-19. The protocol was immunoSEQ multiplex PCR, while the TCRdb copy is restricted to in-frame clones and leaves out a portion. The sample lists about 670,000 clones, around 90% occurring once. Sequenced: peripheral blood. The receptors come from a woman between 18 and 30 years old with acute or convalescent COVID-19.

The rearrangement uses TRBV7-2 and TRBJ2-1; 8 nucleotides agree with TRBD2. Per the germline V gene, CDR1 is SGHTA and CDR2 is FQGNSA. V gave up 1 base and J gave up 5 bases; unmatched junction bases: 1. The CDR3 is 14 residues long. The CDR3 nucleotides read TGTGCCAGCAGCTTAGGACTAGCGAACAATGAGCAGTTCTTC. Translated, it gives CASSLGLANNEQFF.

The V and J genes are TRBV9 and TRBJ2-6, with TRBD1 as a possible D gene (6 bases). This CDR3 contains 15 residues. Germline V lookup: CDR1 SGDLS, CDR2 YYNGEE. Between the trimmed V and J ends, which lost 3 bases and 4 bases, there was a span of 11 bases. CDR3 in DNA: TGTGCCAGCAGCGCCAACAGGGCCGGGGCCAACGTCCTGACTTTC. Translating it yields CASSANRAGANVLTF.

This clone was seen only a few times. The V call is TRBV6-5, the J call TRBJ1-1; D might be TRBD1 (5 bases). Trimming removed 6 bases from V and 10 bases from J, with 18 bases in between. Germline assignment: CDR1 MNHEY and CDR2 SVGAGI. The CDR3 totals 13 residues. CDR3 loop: CASSQGLRGRAFF. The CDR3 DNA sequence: TGTGCCAGCAGCCAGGGATTAAGGGGTCGAGCTTTCTTT.

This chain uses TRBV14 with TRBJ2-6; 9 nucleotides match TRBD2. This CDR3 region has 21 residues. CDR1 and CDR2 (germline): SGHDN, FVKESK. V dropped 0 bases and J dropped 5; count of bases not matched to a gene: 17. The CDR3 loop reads CASSQDGYLAGKSARANVLTF. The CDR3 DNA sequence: TGTGCCAGCAGCCAAGACGGGTACCTAGCGGGGAAAAGTGCACGGGCCAACGTCCTGACTTTC.

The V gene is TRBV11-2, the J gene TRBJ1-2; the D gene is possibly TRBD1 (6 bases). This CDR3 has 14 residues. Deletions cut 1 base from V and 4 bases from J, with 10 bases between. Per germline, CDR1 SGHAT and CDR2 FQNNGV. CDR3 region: CASSLVQGPYGYTF. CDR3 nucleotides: TGTGCCAGCAGCTTAGTTCAGGGGCCCTATGGCTACACCTTC.

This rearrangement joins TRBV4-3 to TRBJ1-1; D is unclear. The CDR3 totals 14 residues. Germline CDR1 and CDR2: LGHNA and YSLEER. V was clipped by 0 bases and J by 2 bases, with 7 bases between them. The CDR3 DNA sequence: TGCGCCAGCAGCCAAGACCACGGTAACACTGAAGCTTTCTTT. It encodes CASSQDHGNTEAFF.

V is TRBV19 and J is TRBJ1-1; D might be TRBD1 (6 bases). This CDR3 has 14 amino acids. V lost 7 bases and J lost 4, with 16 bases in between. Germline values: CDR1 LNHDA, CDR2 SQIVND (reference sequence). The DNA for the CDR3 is TGTGCCAGTAATACAGGGTTAATTGGCACTGAAGCTTTCTTT. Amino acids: CASNTGLIGTEAFF.

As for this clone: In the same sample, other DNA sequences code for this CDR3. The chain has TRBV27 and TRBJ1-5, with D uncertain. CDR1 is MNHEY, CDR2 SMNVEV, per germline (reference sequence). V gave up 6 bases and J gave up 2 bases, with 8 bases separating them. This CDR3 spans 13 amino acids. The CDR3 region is CASSYGGNQPQHF. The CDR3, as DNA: TGTGCCAGCAGCTACGGGGGCAATCAGCCCCAGCATTTT.

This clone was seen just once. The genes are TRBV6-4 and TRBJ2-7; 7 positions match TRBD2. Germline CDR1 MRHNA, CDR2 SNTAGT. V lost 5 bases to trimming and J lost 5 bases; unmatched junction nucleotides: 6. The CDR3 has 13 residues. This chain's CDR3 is CASSPTRGDEQYF. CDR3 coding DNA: TGTGCCAGCAGTCCCACCCGGGGGGACGAGCAGTACTTC.

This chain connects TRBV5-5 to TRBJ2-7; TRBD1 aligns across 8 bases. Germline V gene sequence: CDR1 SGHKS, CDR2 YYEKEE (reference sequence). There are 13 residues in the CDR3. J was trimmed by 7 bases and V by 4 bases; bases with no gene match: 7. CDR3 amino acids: CASSPTGAEEQYF. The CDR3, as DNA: TGTGCCAGCAGCCCGACAGGGGCGGAGGAGCAGTACTTC.

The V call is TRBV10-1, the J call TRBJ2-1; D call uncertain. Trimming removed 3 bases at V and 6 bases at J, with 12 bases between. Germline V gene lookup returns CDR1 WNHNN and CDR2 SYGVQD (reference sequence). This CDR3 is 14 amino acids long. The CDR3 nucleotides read TGCGCCAGCAGTGATGTGCCTCACTTCAATGAGCAGTTCTTC. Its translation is CASSDVPHFNEQFF.

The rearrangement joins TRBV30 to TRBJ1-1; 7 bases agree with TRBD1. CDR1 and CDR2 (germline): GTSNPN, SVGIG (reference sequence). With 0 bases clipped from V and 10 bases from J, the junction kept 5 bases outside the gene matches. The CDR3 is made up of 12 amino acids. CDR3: CAWSVQGQGAFF. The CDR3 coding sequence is TGTGCCTGGAGTGTACAGGGGCAGGGAGCTTTCTTT. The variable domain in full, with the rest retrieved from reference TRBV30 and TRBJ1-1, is SQTIHQWPATLVQPVGSPLSLECTVEGTSNPNLYWYRQAAGRGLQLLFYSVGIGQISSEVPQNLSASRPQDRQFILSSKKLLLSDSGFYLCAWSVQGQGAFFGQGTRLTVV.

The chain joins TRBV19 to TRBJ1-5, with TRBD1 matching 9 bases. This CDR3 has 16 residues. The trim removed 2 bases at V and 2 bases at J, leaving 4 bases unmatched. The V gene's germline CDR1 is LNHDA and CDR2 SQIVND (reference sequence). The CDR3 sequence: CASSITGGGGNQPQHF. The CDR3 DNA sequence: TGTGCCAGTAGTATAACAGGGGGCGGCGGCAATCAGCCCCAGCATTTT.

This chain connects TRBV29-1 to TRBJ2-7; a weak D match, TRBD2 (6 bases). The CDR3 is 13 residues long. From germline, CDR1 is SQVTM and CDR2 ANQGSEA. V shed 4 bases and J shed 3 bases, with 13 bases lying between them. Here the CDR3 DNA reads TGCAGCGTTGGGGGAGGCGGAGGCTACGAGCAGTACTTC. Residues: CSVGGGGGYEQYF.

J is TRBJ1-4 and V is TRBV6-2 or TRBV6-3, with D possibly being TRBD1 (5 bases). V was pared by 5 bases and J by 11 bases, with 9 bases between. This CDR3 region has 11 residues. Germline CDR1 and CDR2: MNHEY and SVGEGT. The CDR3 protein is CASSKGRKLFF. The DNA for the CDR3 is TGTGCCAGCAGTAAGGGGCGGAAACTGTTTTTT.

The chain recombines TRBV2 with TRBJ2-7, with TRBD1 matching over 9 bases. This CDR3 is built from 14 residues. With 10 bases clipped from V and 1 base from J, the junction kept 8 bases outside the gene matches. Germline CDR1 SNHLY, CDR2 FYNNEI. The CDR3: CAMATGGLSYEQYF. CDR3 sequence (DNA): TGTGCCATGGCCACAGGGGGCTTATCCTACGAGCAGTACTTC.

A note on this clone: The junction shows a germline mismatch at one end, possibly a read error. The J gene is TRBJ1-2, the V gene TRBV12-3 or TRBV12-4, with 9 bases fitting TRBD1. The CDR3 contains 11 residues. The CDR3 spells CASSLGQGLDF. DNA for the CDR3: TGTGCCAGCAGTCTGGGACAGGGACTAGACTTC.

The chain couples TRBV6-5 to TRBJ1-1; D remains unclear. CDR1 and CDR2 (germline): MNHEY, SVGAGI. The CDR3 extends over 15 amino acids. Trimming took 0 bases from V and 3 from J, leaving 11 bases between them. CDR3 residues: CASSYSGVADTEAFF. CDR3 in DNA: TGTGCCAGCAGTTACTCCGGGGTTGCGGACACTGAAGCTTTCTTT.

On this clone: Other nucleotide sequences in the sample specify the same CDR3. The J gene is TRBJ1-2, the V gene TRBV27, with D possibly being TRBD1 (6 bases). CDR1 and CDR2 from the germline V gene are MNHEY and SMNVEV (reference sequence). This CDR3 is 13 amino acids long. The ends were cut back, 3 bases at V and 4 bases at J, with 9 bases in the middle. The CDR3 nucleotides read TGTGCCAGCAGTTTTGGACAGAGCTATGGCTACACCTTC. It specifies CASSFGQSYGYTF.

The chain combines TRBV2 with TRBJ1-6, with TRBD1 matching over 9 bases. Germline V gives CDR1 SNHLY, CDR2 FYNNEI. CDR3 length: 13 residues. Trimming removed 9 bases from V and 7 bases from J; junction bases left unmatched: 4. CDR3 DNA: TGTGCCAGTCAGACAGGGGGGAATTCACCCCTCCACTTT. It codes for CASQTGGNSPLHF.

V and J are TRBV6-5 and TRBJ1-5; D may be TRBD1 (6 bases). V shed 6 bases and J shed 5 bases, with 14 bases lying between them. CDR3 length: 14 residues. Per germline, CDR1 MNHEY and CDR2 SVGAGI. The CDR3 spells CASRYGGGDQPQHF. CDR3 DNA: TGTGCCAGCAGGTACGGAGGGGGGGATCAGCCCCAGCATTTT.

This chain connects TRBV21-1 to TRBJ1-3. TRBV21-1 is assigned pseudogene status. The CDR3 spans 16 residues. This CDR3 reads CASSKDRSLSGNTIYF. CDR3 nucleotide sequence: TGTGCCAGCAGCAAAGATAGAAGTCTCTCTGGAAACACCATATATTTT.

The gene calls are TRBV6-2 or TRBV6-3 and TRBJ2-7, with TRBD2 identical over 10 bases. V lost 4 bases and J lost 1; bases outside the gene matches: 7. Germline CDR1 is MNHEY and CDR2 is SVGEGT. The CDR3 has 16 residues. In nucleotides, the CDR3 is TGTGCCAGCAGTTCCCGACTAGCGGGCATATCCTACGAGCAGTACTTC. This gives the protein CASSSRLAGISYEQYF.

As DNA, the CDR3 is TGTGCCAGCAGCTCAACTACAGGGGTGGGGTCACCCCTCCACTTT. It translates to CASSSTTGVGSPLHF. The chain recombines TRBV7-2 with TRBJ1-6; 7 bases are a match to TRBD1. The CDR3 consists of 15 residues. V shed 4 bases and J 10 bases; nucleotides not matched to a gene: 10. Per germline, CDR1 SGHTA and CDR2 FQGNSA. The full variable domain, with the rest looked up from reference TRBV7-2 and TRBJ1-6, is GAGVSQSPSNKVTEKGKDVELRCDPISGHTALYWYRQSLGQGLEFLIYFQGNSAPDKSGLPSDRFSAERTGGSVSTLTIQRTQQEDSAVYLCASSSTTGVGSPLHFGNGTRLTVT.

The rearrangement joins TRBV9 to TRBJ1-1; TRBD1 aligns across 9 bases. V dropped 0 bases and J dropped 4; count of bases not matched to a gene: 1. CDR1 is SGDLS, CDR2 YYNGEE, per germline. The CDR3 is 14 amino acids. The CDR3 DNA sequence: TGTGCCAGCAGCGTAGGGACAGGGGCCACTGAAGCTTTCTTT. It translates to CASSVGTGATEAFF.

This CDR3 is CAWTLTGRIGYTF. The CDR3 nucleotides are TGTGCCTGGACCTTGACAGGGAGGATTGGCTACACCTTC. The chain combines TRBV30 with TRBJ1-2; 7 bases fit TRBD1. The CDR3 is made up of 13 amino acids. From germline, CDR1 is GTSNPN and CDR2 SVGIG (reference sequence). The ends lost 4 bases at V and 7 bases at J; junction bases unmatched: 9. Supplemented by reference TRBV30 and TRBJ1-2, the full variable domain reads SQTIHQWPATLVQPVGSPLSLECTVEGTSNPNLYWYRQAAGRGLQLLFYSVGIGQISSEVPQNLSASRPQDRQFILSSKKLLLSDSGFYLCAWTLTGRIGYTFGSGTRLTVV.